This T cell receptor beta chain was sequenced for a study of a mutant IDH1 vaccine in newly diagnosed glioma. Measured with immunoSEQ multiplex PCR; TCRdb has only the in-frame clones, and not every one. Here the sample spans around 100,000 clones, more than 65% being singletons. This clone was observed a single time. V shed 6 bases and J shed 3 bases, with 15 bases lying between them. CDR3 length: 14 residues. CDR1 is SGHTS and CDR2 is YDEGEE in the germline V gene. The sample's time point: baseline, week 1 (first vaccination visit). Treatment: pre-vaccination baseline after standard-of-care therapy. This rearrangement joins TRBV5-8 to TRBJ1-1; D gene ambiguous. The input for sequencing was PBMCs, taken from a glioma patient treated with radiotherapy, temozolomide or both. The clonotype was recovered from a man in his forties or fifties with glioma. Some clones in this sample may be carry-over from other donors' samples. Here the CDR3 reads CASTQRPGYTEAFF. The CDR3 DNA is TGTGCCAGCACCCAAAGACCAGGTTACACTGAAGCTTTCTTT.